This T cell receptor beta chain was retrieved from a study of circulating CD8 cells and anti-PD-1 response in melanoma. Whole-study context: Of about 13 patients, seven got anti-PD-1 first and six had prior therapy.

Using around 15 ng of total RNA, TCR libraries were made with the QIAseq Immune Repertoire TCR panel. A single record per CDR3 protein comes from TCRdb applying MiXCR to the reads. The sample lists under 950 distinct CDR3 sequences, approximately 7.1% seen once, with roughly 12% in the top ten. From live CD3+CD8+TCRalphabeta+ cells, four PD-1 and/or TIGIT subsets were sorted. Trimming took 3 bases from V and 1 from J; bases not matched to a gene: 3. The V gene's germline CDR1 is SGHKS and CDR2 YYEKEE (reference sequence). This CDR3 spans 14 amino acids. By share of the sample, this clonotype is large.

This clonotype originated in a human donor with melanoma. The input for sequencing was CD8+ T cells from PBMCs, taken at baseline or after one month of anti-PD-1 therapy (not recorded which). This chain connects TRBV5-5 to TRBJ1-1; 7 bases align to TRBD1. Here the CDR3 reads CASSSRTGNTEAFF. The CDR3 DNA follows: TGTGCCAGCAGCTCCCGGACAGGGAACACTGAAGCTTTCTTT.